The sequence of this TCR beta chain was determined in a study of response to subunit inactivated influenza vaccine. Study-level findings and limits: Authors suggested that a seasonal influenza vaccination recruits few new T cells each time.

TCRdb passed the RT-PCR reads through MiXCR, listing each CDR3 protein once. The sample carries about 570,000 distinct CDR3 sequences, about 12% recorded once. Looked up from germline, CDR1 is DFQATT and CDR2 is SNEGSKA (reference sequence). CDR3 length: 13 amino acids. The V gene lost 1 base and the J gene lost 3 bases, with 8 bases spanning the gap. Turning to this clonotype: Antigen unknown.

The origin of this receptor is a man aged 45 to 65 who received an inactivated influenza vaccine. The chain couples TRBV20-1 to TRBJ2-3, with D hard to call. The sequenced sample was PBMCs from blood, obtained on the day of vaccination. This chain's CDR3 is CSARGYRTDTQYF. Written as DNA, the CDR3 is TGCAGTGCTAGAGGCTATCGGACAGATACGCAGTATTTT.